The 19 T cell receptor beta chains listed next were all sequenced from one sample in a study of blood T cell repertoires in COVID-19. Sequenced by immunoSEQ multiplex PCR; TCRdb stores in-frame clones only, minus some. The data hold about 25,000 clones, with around 87% observed a single time. The source material was peripheral blood. The receptors were sampled from a man aged 45-65 years with active COVID-19.

This clone was observed once. V gene TRBV2 combines with J gene TRBJ2-2; tentatively, D is TRBD1 (7 bases). The length of the CDR3 is 13 residues. V was trimmed by 9 bases and J by 6 bases, leaving 14 bases between them. The germline V gene encodes CDR1 SNHLY and CDR2 FYNNEI. The DNA for the CDR3 is TGTGCCAGTGACAGGGAGGTTCCCGGGGAGCTGTTTTTT. It codes for CASDREVPGELFF.

This chain uses TRBV30 with TRBJ2-2; a possible D gene is TRBD2 (6 bases). From germline, CDR1 is GTSNPN and CDR2 SVGIG (reference sequence). The CDR3 is 14 residues long. The V end lost 1 base, the J end lost 2 bases, and 8 bases lay between the germline ends. The CDR3 is CAWSGGVNTGELFF. The CDR3 region has the DNA TGTGCCTGGAGTGGGGGGGTAAACACCGGGGAGCTGTTTTTT.

This clone was counted between two and nine times. The chain links TRBV25-1 to TRBJ2-7, with 7 positions matching TRBD2. V dropped 5 bases and J dropped 2; count of bases not matched to a gene: 3. Per germline, CDR1 MGHDK and CDR2 SYGVNS. This CDR3 comprises 13 residues. The CDR3, as DNA: TGTGCCAGCAGTCGGGCGGGAGCCTACGAGCAGTACTTC. Translated: CASSRAGAYEQYF.

The V and J genes are TRBV2 and TRBJ1-4, with TRBD1 as a possible D gene (5 bases). The CDR3 runs 15 residues. V was clipped by 7 bases and J by 3 bases, with 15 bases between them. Germline V lookup: CDR1 SNHLY, CDR2 FYNNEI. The CDR3 protein is CASTVGLASNEKLFF. The CDR3 DNA reads as TGTGCCAGCACGGTGGGACTGGCGTCTAATGAAAAACTGTTTTTT.

The J gene is TRBJ2-3, the V gene TRBV7-9; maybe TRBD2 (5 bases). CDR3 length equals 16 residues. The V gene lost 5 bases and the J gene lost 1 base, with 16 bases spanning the gap. Germline V gene data show CDR1 as SEHNR and CDR2 as FQNEAQ (reference sequence). Here the CDR3 DNA reads TGTGCCAGCAGCCGGCCCGGCGGGCGCGGCACAGATACGCAGTATTTT. Translated, it gives CASSRPGGRGTDTQYF.

The CDR3 nucleotides are TGTGCCAGCAACCTTGGGCCATCAGGGCCCCAGCATTTT. Protein product: CASNLGPSGPQHF. V is TRBV12-3 or TRBV12-4 and J is TRBJ1-5; D call uncertain. Deletions cut 7 bases from V and 9 bases from J, with 16 bases between. There are 13 residues in the CDR3.

This chain joins TRBV11-2 and TRBJ2-5; D call uncertain. The germline V gene has CDR1 SGHAT and CDR2 FQNNGV. Trimming took off 3 bases at V and 2 bases at J, with 10 bases between the two ends. The CDR3 runs 14 residues. The CDR3: CASSFSGLQETQYF. The CDR3 DNA reads as TGTGCCAGCAGCTTTTCAGGTTTGCAAGAGACCCAGTACTTC. The full variable domain, completed using reference TRBV11-2 and TRBJ2-5, is EAGVAQSPRYKIIEKRQSVAFWCNPISGHATLYWYQQILGQGPKLLIQFQNNGVVDDSQLPKDRFSAERLKGVDSTLKIQPAKLEDSAVYLCASSFSGLQETQYFGPGTRLLVL.

The CDR3 region is CSSATQGNTGELFF. CDR3 nucleotide sequence: TGCAGCTCCGCTACACAGGGGAACACCGGGGAGCTGTTTTTT. This chain links TRBV29-1 with TRBJ2-2; D possibly corresponds to TRBD1 (6 bases). The germline V and J ends were trimmed by 8 bases and 1 base, with 14 bases remaining between them. Germline CDR1 and CDR2: SQVTM and ANQGSEA. This CDR3 comprises 14 residues.

As DNA, the CDR3 is TGTGCCAGCTCACCACCGGACAGTCAAGCCTATGGCTACACCTTC. As protein: CASSPPDSQAYGYTF. The chain combines TRBV18 with TRBJ1-2, with D perhaps TRBD1 (6 bases). There are 15 residues in the CDR3. Germline lookup yields CDR1 KGHSH and CDR2 LQKENI. Trimming removed 0 bases at V and 4 bases at J, with 12 bases between.

This chain links TRBV7-3 with TRBJ2-3; TRBD2 aligns across 9 bases. CDR1 and CDR2 from the germline V gene are SGHTA and FQGTGA. The CDR3 is 16 amino acids. Losses at the gene ends were 6 bases for V and 4 bases for J; bases not matched to a gene: 11. The CDR3 DNA follows: TGTGCCAGCAGTTCCTCGTCTAGCGGGGCGGCAGATACGCAGTATTTT. Protein sequence: CASSSSSSGAADTQYF.

This clone is a singleton in its sample. The rearrangement uses TRBV14 and TRBJ2-7; the D gene is possibly TRBD1 (5 bases). The germline V gene has CDR1 SGHDN and CDR2 FVKESK. This CDR3 has 18 amino acids. V was clipped by 0 bases and J by 3 bases, with 21 bases between them. The CDR3 is CASSQDILRPGMNYEQYF. CDR3 in DNA: TGTGCCAGCAGCCAAGACATCTTACGGCCAGGGATGAACTACGAGCAGTACTTC.

This chain connects TRBV5-4 to TRBJ2-5; 7 bases match TRBD2. The trim removed 4 bases at V and 1 base at J, leaving 7 bases unmatched. The CDR3 is made up of 15 amino acids. In germline, CDR1 is SGHNT, CDR2 YYREEE (reference sequence). CDR3 sequence reads: CASSGGLVPQETQYF. The CDR3 bases are TGTGCCAGCAGCGGCGGACTAGTGCCCCAAGAGACCCAGTACTTC.

The chain employs TRBV7-3 and TRBJ2-5, with 8 bases aligning to TRBD2. Germline V gene sequence: CDR1 SGHTA, CDR2 FQGTGA. V lost 1 base to trimming and J lost 7 bases; unmatched junction nucleotides: 11. There are 16 residues in the CDR3. CDR3 sequence: CASSLIGGGTVGTQYF. CDR3 DNA sequence: TGTGCCAGCAGCTTAATAGGCGGGGGGACTGTGGGGACCCAGTACTTC.

A few counts support this clone. The chain links TRBV7-2 to TRBJ2-7; 11 nucleotides line up with TRBD1. The CDR3 consists of 15 residues. CDR1 is SGHTA, CDR2 FQGNSA, per germline. V lost 5 bases, J lost 3 bases, and 6 bases stayed unmatched. CDR3 DNA sequence: TGTGCCAGCAGCCGGGACAGGGGGTCTCTCTACGAGCAGTACGTC. Protein product: CASSRDRGSLYEQYV.

The chain carries TRBV5-4 and TRBJ1-1; weak D call: TRBD1 (5 bases). CDR1 SGHNT and CDR2 YYREEE come from the germline V gene (reference sequence). CDR3 length: 13 residues. Deletions cut 4 bases from V and 1 base from J, with 8 bases between. The CDR3 protein is CASSRQKNTEAFF. CDR3 bases: TGTGCCAGCAGCCGACAGAAGAACACTGAAGCTTTCTTT.

The chain employs TRBV5-4 and TRBJ1-2, with 7 positions matching TRBD1. The CDR3 sequence is 13 residues long. Per the germline V gene, CDR1 is SGHNT and CDR2 is YYREEE (reference sequence). V trimming: 4 bases; J trimming: 8 bases; junction bases outside the gene matches: 8. The CDR3 nucleotides read TGTGCCAGCAGCCCGCAGGGGGTGGACGGCTACACCTTC. Translation: CASSPQGVDGYTF.

The chain employs TRBV7-2 and TRBJ1-5; D is ambiguous. The V gene lost 5 bases and the J gene lost 1 base, with 12 bases spanning the gap. Germline-derived CDR1 and CDR2 are SGHTA and FQGNSA. This CDR3 has 15 amino acids. The CDR3 DNA reads as TGTGCCAGCAGCGAAAGGTCGCGGAGCAATCAGCCCCAGCATTTT. Translated: CASSERSRSNQPQHF.

The rearrangement uses TRBV2 and TRBJ2-3; a possible D gene is TRBD1 (5 bases). The V gene lost 5 bases and the J gene lost 1 base, with 13 bases spanning the gap. The CDR3 length is 15 residues. In germline, CDR1 is SNHLY, CDR2 FYNNEI. This CDR3 is CASSPDLGGTDTQYF. CDR3 nucleotides: TGTGCCAGCAGTCCCGACCTAGGGGGCACAGATACGCAGTATTTT.

The chain uses TRBV29-1 and TRBJ1-4; D is unresolved. The germline gives CDR1 SQVTM, CDR2 ANQGSEA. This CDR3 is built from 13 residues. V lost 3 bases to trimming and J lost 6 bases, with 11 bases between them. CDR3: CSVDAEGDEKLFF. The CDR3 coding sequence is TGCAGCGTTGACGCGGAAGGTGATGAAAAACTGTTTTTT. Variable domain in full (rest from reference TRBV29-1 and TRBJ1-4): SAVISQKPSRDICQRGTSLTIQCQVDSQVTMMFWYRQQPGQSLTLIATANQGSEATYESGFVIDKFPISRPNLTFSTLTVSNMSPEDSSIYLCSVDAEGDEKLFFGSGTQLSVL.